This TCR beta chain is drawn from a study of OX40 agonist ivuxolimab in advanced cancers. The CDR3 runs 16 residues. After removal of 0 bases from V and 2 bases from J, the junction contained 3 bases not matched to a gene. CDR1 is ENHRY and CDR2 is SYGVKD in the germline V gene. Data came from immunoSEQ multiplex PCR; TCRdb stores just in-frame clones and leaves some out. This table holds about 76,000 clones, approximately 80% found once. The chain uses TRBV10-3 and TRBJ2-1; 8 bases fit TRBD2. The input for sequencing was CD4+ or CD8+ T cells sorted from blood, taken in a trial of the OX40 agonist ivuxolimab. This TCR derives from an adult with an advanced solid tumor such as melanoma, head and neck, liver or kidney cancer. This chain's CDR3 is CAISESAGRAYNEQFF. The DNA of the CDR3 is TGTGCCATCAGTGAGTCGGCCGGGAGGGCCTACAATGAGCAGTTCTTC.